Described below is a single T cell receptor beta chain sequence and its context. Its matching antigen is unknown. An end of the junction does not agree with germline; a read error may underlie this. The sample belongs to a study of cytomegalovirus exposure and HLA in healthy donors. 60 Vbeta and 13 Jbeta primers were used in PCR. TCRdb keeps only in-frame clones here, not all; method: immunoSEQ multiplex PCR. The table shows approximately 100,000 clones, with more than 80% occurring only once. The V gene's germline CDR1 is LGHNA and CDR2 YSLEER. The CDR3 contains 17 residues. Study-wide points: In a later analysis, parvovirus B19, influenza, CMV and Epstein-Barr virus appeared linked to several top co-occurrence clusters. A later examination showed that TCR association rates differed by HLA locus, with DRB1 most and HLA-C fewest. As a later analysis showed, a missense DCLRE1C variant was linked to trimming of TCR beta V- and J-genes.

The sequence was collected from a young man in good health and CMV-seronegative. The V call is TRBV4-3, the J call TRBJ2-1, with TRBD2 matching over 10 bases. Specimen: PBMCs. CDR3 sequence reads: CASSQGVLAGETDEQFF. In nucleotides, the CDR3 is TGCGCCAGCAGTCAAGGAGTTCTAGCGGGAGAAACGGATGAGCAGTTCTTC.